A single T cell receptor beta chain is shown here with its context. V lost 2 bases and J 0 bases, leaving 14 bases between the germline ends. CDR1 and CDR2 (germline): SEHNR, FQNEAQ (reference sequence). This CDR3 comprises 18 residues. Following extraction, RNA underwent reverse transcription to cDNA, which served as the sequencing template. Here immunoSEQ multiplex PCR was the method, and the copy in TCRdb shows in-frame clones only, minus some. The sample has approximately 120,000 clones; around 63% are singletons. This record comes from a study of CD8+ T cells in alopecia areata. Treatment noted: oral pan-JAK inhibitor, 5-10 mg twice daily.

The sequence derives from a human donor with alopecia areata. The sample here was CD4+ T cells sorted from blood, taken at week 4, from a patient treated with tofacitinib. The V gene is TRBV7-9, the J gene TRBJ2-6, with D unresolved. CDR3 in DNA: TGTGCCAGCAGCTTATTGTACCGTCTCGACTCTGGGGCCAACGTCCTGACTTTC. As protein: CASSLLYRLDSGANVLTF.